This record looks at one TCR beta chain sequence and its context. These data originate in a study of blood T cell repertoires in COVID-19. Sequencing used immunoSEQ multiplex PCR; TCRdb keeps in-frame clones, though not all of them. This table holds about 180,000 clones, around 80% found once. Sequencing used peripheral blood. This clonotype was sampled from a woman of 80 years or more with COVID-19, enrolled during active disease.

As DNA, the CDR3 is TGTGCCTGGAGTGTACGGGGATTCCTGGGGGATACGCAGTATTTT. Translation: CAWSVRGFLGDTQYF. The rearrangement uses TRBV30 and TRBJ2-3, with D perhaps TRBD2 (5 bases). CDR3 size: 15 residues. Germline loops: CDR1 GTSNPN, CDR2 SVGIG (reference sequence). The germline V and J ends were trimmed by 0 bases and 6 bases, with 16 bases remaining between them.